There are a few counts of the clone carrying this T cell receptor (beta chain). Its antigen is as yet unknown. This sample stems from a study of cytomegalovirus exposure and HLA in healthy donors. Points from the study as a whole: Because they were indistinguishable, some V segments, including TRBV6-2 and TRBV6-3, were excluded.

Trimming shortened V by 6 bases and J by 3 bases, and 18 bases separated the two germline ends. Per germline, CDR1 MNHNS and CDR2 SASEGT. The CDR3 sequence is 15 residues long. In the PCR, 60 Vbeta and 13 Jbeta primers were used. TCRdb's table, derived via immunoSEQ multiplex PCR, lists solely in-frame clones and lacks some. The table has about 140,000 clones, roughly 70% seen once; the top ten hold under 11%. The sequenced material came from PBMCs. The chain couples TRBV6-1 to TRBJ2-7; D gene ambiguous. The TCR sequence derives from a man aged 30 to 45 in good health and CMV-seropositive. In nucleotides, the CDR3 is TGTGCCAGCAGCCTCGTGAGCAAAGTTGGCTACGAGCAGTACTTC. Its translation: CASSLVSKVGYEQYF.